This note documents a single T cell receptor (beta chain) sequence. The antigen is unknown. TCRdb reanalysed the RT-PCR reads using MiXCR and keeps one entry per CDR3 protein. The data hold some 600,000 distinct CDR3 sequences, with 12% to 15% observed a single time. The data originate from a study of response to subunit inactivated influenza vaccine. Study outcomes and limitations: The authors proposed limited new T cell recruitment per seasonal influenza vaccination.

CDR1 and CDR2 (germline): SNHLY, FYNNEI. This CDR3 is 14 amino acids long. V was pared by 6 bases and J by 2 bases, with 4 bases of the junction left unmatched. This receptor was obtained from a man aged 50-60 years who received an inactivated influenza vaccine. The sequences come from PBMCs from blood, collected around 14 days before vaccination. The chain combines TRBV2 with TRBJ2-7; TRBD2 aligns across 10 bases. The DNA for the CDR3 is TGTGCCAGCAGCAAGGGACTAGCGCCCTACGAGCAGTACTTC. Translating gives CASSKGLAPYEQYF.